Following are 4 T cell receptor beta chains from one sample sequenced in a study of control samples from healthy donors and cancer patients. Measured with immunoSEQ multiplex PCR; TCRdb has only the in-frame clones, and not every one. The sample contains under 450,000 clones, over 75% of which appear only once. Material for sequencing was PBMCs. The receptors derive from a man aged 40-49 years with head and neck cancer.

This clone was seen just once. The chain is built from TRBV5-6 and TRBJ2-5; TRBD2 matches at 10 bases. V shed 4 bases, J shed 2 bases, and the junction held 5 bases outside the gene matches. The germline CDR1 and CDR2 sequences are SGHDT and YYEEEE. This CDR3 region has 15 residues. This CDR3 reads CASSPLAGEQETQYF. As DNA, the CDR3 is TGTGCCAGCAGCCCCCTAGCGGGGGAACAAGAGACCCAGTACTTC.

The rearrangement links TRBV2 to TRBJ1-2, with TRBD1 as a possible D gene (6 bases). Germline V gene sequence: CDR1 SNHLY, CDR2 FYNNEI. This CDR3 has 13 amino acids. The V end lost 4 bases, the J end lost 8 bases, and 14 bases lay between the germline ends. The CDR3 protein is CASSVSQGNGYTF. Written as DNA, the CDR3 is TGTGCCAGCAGTGTTTCACAGGGTAACGGCTACACCTTC.

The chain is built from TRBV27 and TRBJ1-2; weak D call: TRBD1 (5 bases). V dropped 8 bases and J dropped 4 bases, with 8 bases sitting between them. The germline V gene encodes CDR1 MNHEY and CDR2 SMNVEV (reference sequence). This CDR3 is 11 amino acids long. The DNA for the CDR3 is TGTGCCAGCGGACACCCCTATGGCTACACCTTC. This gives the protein CASGHPYGYTF.

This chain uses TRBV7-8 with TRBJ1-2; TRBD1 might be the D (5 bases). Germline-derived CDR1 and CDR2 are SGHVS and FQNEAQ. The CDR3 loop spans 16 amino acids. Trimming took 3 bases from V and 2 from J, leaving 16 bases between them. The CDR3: CASSFGEVTGNYGYTF. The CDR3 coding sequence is TGTGCCAGCAGCTTTGGCGAGGTTACAGGCAACTATGGCTACACCTTC.